This T cell receptor (beta chain) was captured by sequencing in a study of vaccination and CD4 T cells after COVID-19. Study-level information: A positive SARS-CoV-2 nasal swab PCR result was recorded for each convalescent patient; about 9 were mild and one severe. Overlapping spike peptides from SARS-CoV-2, HCoV-NL63, HCoV-OC43 and HCoV-229E served to stimulate the cells.

Trimming took off 2 bases at V and 5 bases at J, with 15 bases between the two ends. The length of the CDR3 is 15 residues. Germline V gene sequence: CDR1 SNHLY, CDR2 FYNNEI. An Oncomine TCR Beta short-read assay was used to sequence the DNA from cultured CD4+ T cells. TCRdb reanalysed the PCR reads using MiXCR and keeps one entry per CDR3 protein. The sample contains some 17,000 distinct CDR3 sequences, approximately 45% of which appear only once. Details on this clonotype: The antigen is undetermined.

Treatment indicated: roughly 10-day PBMC culture with coronavirus spike peptide pools or control peptides (ViraFEST assay). Dates of positive PCR ran from March to December 2020, before US Alpha, Beta and Delta variants. Half the medium was replaced with fresh IL-2 medium on days 3 and 7. This chain joins TRBV2 and TRBJ2-5; no firm D call. Specimen: CD4+ T cells from blood, cultured in vitro, collected after SARS-CoV-2 vaccination. This clonotype was sampled from a human donor who had recovered from COVID-19. For the CDR3, the DNA is TGTGCCAGCAGTGAATTCGCCAGGTCGTGGGAGACCCAGTACTTC. It specifies CASSEFARSWETQYF.